This entry describes one T cell receptor (beta chain). These data are taken from a study of blood T cell repertoires in COVID-19. Across the whole study: Acute and convalescent COVID-19 specimens originated in the United States, Italy and Spain.

Original analysis: Amplification from reference gene primers served as the basis for estimated nucleated cell counts. Produced via immunoSEQ multiplex PCR; TCRdb's table is partial and in-frame only. V, J and clone size were drawn from that table, and D and trimming were deduced from the DNA. The table includes about 180,000 clones, around 86% detected once. The CDR3 totals 15 residues. Germline V lookup: CDR1 LNHDA, CDR2 SQIVND (reference sequence). V dropped 5 bases and J dropped 4 bases, with 17 bases sitting between them. Material: PBMCs or T cells enriched from blood (not recorded which). The rearrangement uses TRBV19 and TRBJ1-1; maybe TRBD1 (6 bases). The TCR was taken from a woman in her twenties or thirties who had recovered from COVID-19. CDR3 residues: CASSPGQRLTTEAFF. The DNA for the CDR3 is TGTGCCAGTAGTCCAGGACAGCGTTTAACCACTGAAGCTTTCTTT. The full variable domain, its missing parts supplied by reference TRBV19 and TRBJ1-1, is DGGITQSPKYLFRKEGQNVTLSCEQNLNHDAMYWYRQDPGQGLRLIYYSQIVNDFQKGDIAEGYSVSREKKESFPLTVTSAQKNPTAFYLCASSPGQRLTTEAFFGQGTRLTVV.